This T cell receptor beta chain was found in a study of T cells in localized non-small cell lung cancer (TCRdb year 2020). Concerning the study at large: T cell repertoires of approximately 250 early-stage NSCLC patients were analyzed, with tumors being compared against uninvolved tumor-adjacent lungs. The mean age of the NSCLC patients was about 67 years, with 130 or so men and 107 women. The cohort comprised around 250 treatment-naïve NSCLC patients with resected, localized lung tumors.

The V end loses 11 bases and the J end loses 7 bases, and a stretch of 12 bases separates them. From cysteine to phenylalanine, the CDR3 is 12 amino acids long. Kept here is only the CDR3 DNA, which spans 36 bases and is read in frame from base 1. CDR1 and CDR2 are drawn from the germline V gene (reference sequence): LNHDA, SQIVND. At diagnosis, peripheral blood, uninvolved tumor-adjacent lung and tumor were collected and stored as a combination of fresh-frozen and FFPE material. For TCR repertoire profiling, blood samples were analyzed as peripheral blood mononuclear cells. General study outcomes and caveats: Higher blood T cell density associated with longer overall survival, while higher adjacent-lung clonality associated with shorter survival. Because multi-region tumor sequencing was not done, intratumor heterogeneity could not be ruled out. Uninvolved tumor-adjacent lung showed the highest T cell clonality, higher than tumor, which suggests more focused antigenic responses in the uninvolved tumor-adjacent lung. Since the design was exploratory, TCR variables were selected using unadjusted p-values with no false-discovery rate correction. A median of around 50 of the top 100 tumor clones turned up in the paired uninvolved adjacent lung, and approximately 30 of those clones also ranked among the top 100 of that same adjacent lung.

The immunoSEQ Assay was used to sequence TCR beta CDR3 regions from DNA. In the authors' own workflow: To compute T cell density, TCR beta template counts were normalized to usable DNA, which was estimated by amplifying housekeeping genes. Richness was estimated with the preseqR package, extrapolating to 400,000 templates for PBMC samples and 120,000 templates for tissue samples. Clonality was taken to be one minus Pielou's evenness. Tissue-enriched TCRs were identified by differential abundance testing using productive amino-acid clonotypes, minimum total count 5 and alpha 0.1. The Jaccard Index and the Morisita Overlap Index were used to quantify repertoire overlap between compartments. GLIPH grouped TCR beta CDR3s together with public tetramer-defined viral CDR3s, and a viral motif had to include at least three viral sequences and show V-gene enrichment. In TCRdb, the immuneACCESS table is reduced to in-frame sequences with V and J assigned. These tables do not hold every clone; where another copy was compared, an unresolved V gene accounts for under half, and the others remain unexplained. The V and J calls and clone size come from that table; D and trimming were worked out from the DNA. The table for this sample lists about 74,000 clones; roughly 84% of them were counted only once. Approximately 1.2% of the sample is held by the ten biggest clonotypes.

Concerning this clone itself: The antigen it recognizes is unknown. Base qualities are not provided; no much larger clone lies one nucleotide away.

The sample was peripheral blood, taken before any cancer treatment. The V and J genes are TRBV19 and TRBJ1-6; the D gene cannot be resolved reliably. The receptor was isolated from a female donor of 60 years or more with stage I lung adenocarcinoma. In nucleotides, the sequence is TGTGCCGCCGGCTACCTAAATTCACCCCTCCACTTT. Its translation reads: CAAGYLNSPLHF.